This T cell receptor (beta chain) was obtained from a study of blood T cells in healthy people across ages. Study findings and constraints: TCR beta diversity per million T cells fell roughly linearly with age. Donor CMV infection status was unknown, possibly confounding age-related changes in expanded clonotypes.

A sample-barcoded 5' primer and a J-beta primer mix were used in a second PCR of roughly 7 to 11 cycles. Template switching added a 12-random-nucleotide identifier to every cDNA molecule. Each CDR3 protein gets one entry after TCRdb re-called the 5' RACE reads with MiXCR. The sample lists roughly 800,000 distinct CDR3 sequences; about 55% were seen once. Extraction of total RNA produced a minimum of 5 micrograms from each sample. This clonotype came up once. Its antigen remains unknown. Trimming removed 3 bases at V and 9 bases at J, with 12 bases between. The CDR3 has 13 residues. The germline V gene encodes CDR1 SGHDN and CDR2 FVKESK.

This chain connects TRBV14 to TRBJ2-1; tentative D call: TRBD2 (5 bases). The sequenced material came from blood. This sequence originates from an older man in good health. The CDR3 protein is CASSQVTRGEQFF. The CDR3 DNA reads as TGTGCCAGCAGCCAGGTTACCCGGGGTGAGCAGTTCTTC.